A single sample is the source of the 18 T cell receptor beta chains below, sequenced in a study of shared clonotypes between healthy human individuals. This table comes from immunoSEQ multiplex PCR, and its TCRdb copy is limited to in-frame clones, with some not included. The table lists about 490,000 clones, 81% of them singletons. The sequencing input was PBMCs. These receptors were taken from a woman aged 40 to 50 in good health. Some clones in this sample may be carry-over from other donors' samples.

This clone showed up just a few times. V usage is TRBV28 and J usage is TRBJ1-5; perhaps TRBD1 as D (5 bases). Trimming pared 5 bases from V and 4 bases from J, leaving 12 bases between. The germline V gene has CDR1 MDHEN and CDR2 SYDVKM. This CDR3 region has 14 residues. The CDR3 coding sequence is TGTGCCAGCAGTCCACCGGGACCGAATCAGCCCCAGCATTTT. Translated: CASSPPGPNQPQHF.

The chain joins TRBV7-8 to TRBJ2-3, with TRBD2 identical over 10 bases. CDR1 SGHVS and CDR2 FQNEAQ come from the germline V gene. J lost 0 bases, V lost 5 bases, and 5 bases had no gene match. The CDR3 loop spans 16 amino acids. The CDR3 DNA reads as TGTGCCAGCAGCCCAGGGACTAGCGTAAGCACAGATACGCAGTATTTT. Translating it yields CASSPGTSVSTDTQYF.

J is TRBJ2-7 and V is TRBV29-1; 11 nucleotides align to TRBD1. Germline V gene data show CDR1 as SQVTM and CDR2 as ANQGSEA. V was clipped by 4 bases and J by 3 bases; unmatched bases: 5. This CDR3 spans 14 amino acids. CDR3 nucleotides: TGCAGCGTTGGAGGACAGGGGGCGATCTACGAGCAGTACTTC. This sequence encodes CSVGGQGAIYEQYF.

This clone was counted a single time. The chain couples TRBV6-5 to TRBJ1-2; D might be TRBD1 (5 bases). The CDR3 extends over 15 amino acids. Per the germline V gene, CDR1 is MNHEY and CDR2 is SVGAGI. The V end was cut by 2 bases, the J end by 7 bases, with 17 bases between. Here the CDR3 reads CASSYVSQGTGGYTF. The CDR3 nucleotides are TGTGCCAGCAGTTACGTCTCCCAAGGGACGGGTGGCTACACCTTC.

This clone has more than one count but fewer than ten. The germline gene is not matched at one end of the junction; a read error may be the cause. The genes are TRBV7-7 and TRBJ1-1; D ambiguous. Germline V gene lookup returns CDR1 SSHAT and CDR2 FNYEAQ (reference sequence). The CDR3 length is 13 residues. The CDR3 region has the DNA TGTGCTAGCAGCGTCGAAAGGAACACTGAAGCTTTCTTT. Translation gives CASSVERNTEAFF.

The chain uses TRBV6-6 and TRBJ1-2, with TRBD1 as a possible D gene (5 bases). Between the trimmed V and J ends, which lost 6 bases and 0 bases, there was a span of 17 bases. This CDR3 contains 16 residues. Per the germline V gene, CDR1 is MNHNY and CDR2 is SVGAGI (reference sequence). CDR3 in DNA: TGTGCCAGCAGCCAGTCGGGACGTCAGACTAACTATGGCTACACCTTC. Translation: CASSQSGRQTNYGYTF.

J is TRBJ1-1 and V is TRBV6-1, with D unclear. Trimming cost V 6 bases and J 1 base, with 9 bases left between them. Germline V lookup: CDR1 MNHNS, CDR2 SASEGT. There are 13 residues in the CDR3. The CDR3 DNA sequence: TGTGCCAGCAGATTTACCGGGAACACTGAAGCTTTCTTT. Its translation: CASRFTGNTEAFF.

The genes are TRBV7-8 and TRBJ1-4; D is undetermined. V lost 4 bases to trimming and J lost 4 bases, with 13 bases between them. Germline-derived CDR1 and CDR2 are SGHVS and FQNEAQ. This CDR3 is built from 15 residues. CDR3 protein: CASSSDTGVNEKLFF. CDR3 nucleotides: TGTGCCAGCAGCTCGGATACCGGGGTTAATGAAAAACTGTTTTTT.

The chain is built from TRBV9 and TRBJ2-5, with D perhaps matching TRBD1 or TRBD2 (5 bases each). The germline V gene encodes CDR1 SGDLS and CDR2 YYNGEE. Trimming pared 3 bases from V and 9 bases from J, leaving 24 bases between. The CDR3 has 16 amino acids. CDR3 nucleotides: TGTGCCAGCAGCGGGCAGGGACGGCCCTTCCAAGAAGCCCAGTACTTC. It translates to CASSGQGRPFQEAQYF.

For this clone: Since a far larger clone is one base different, this is likely a read error. The missing conserved phenylalanine or tryptophan at the end of this CDR3 makes a read error likely. CDR3 coding DNA: TGTGCCAGCAGTCCGACAGGGGGGCTCTACGAGCAGTACCTC. This sequence encodes CASSPTGGLYEQYL. The J gene is TRBJ2-7, the V gene TRBV6-1, with 9 nucleotides matching TRBD1. V shed 5 bases and J 3 bases; nucleotides not matched to a gene: 5. Germline values: CDR1 MNHNS, CDR2 SASEGT. This CDR3 spans 14 amino acids.

The chain joins TRBV6-1 to TRBJ2-7, with D tentatively TRBD1 (6 bases). CDR1 and CDR2 from the germline V gene are MNHNS and SASEGT. The CDR3 is 14 residues long. The germline V and J ends were trimmed by 3 bases and 3 bases, with 12 bases remaining between them. The DNA for the CDR3 is TGTGCCAGCAGTGACCGAAAACAGGGCTACGAGCAGTACTTC. Its protein is CASSDRKQGYEQYF.

The chain joins TRBV7-8 to TRBJ2-7; D is possibly TRBD1 (6 bases). CDR1 and CDR2 (germline): SGHVS, FQNEAQ. CDR3 length: 13 amino acids. V lost 5 bases and J 3 bases, leaving 11 bases between the germline ends. In nucleotides, the CDR3 is TGTGCCAGCAGCGGGGACATCGTCTACGAGCAGTACTTC. Translating gives CASSGDIVYEQYF. Drawing the rest from reference TRBV7-8 and TRBJ2-7, the complete variable domain is GAGVSQSPRYKVAKRGQDVALRCDPISGHVSLFWYQQALGQGPEFLTYFQNEAQLDKSGLPSDRFFAERPEGSVSTLKIQRTQQEDSAVYLCASSGDIVYEQYFGPGTRLTVT.

Notes on this clone: The identical CDR3 is also encoded by other nucleotide sequences in the sample. The V and J genes are TRBV28 and TRBJ2-5; 8 nucleotides agree with TRBD2. Germline V gene data show CDR1 as MDHEN and CDR2 as SYDVKM. The ends lost 1 base at V and 5 bases at J; junction bases unmatched: 0. The CDR3 length is 13 residues. The CDR3 region is CASSLSGGETQYF. CDR3 in DNA: TGTGCCAGCAGTTTATCGGGAGGGGAGACCCAGTACTTC.

The gene calls are TRBV30 and TRBJ1-4, with D perhaps matching TRBD1 (5 bases). Per the germline V gene, CDR1 is GTSNPN and CDR2 is SVGIG (reference sequence). V lost 1 base, J lost 2 bases, and 8 bases lay in between. The CDR3 consists of 14 residues. The CDR3 DNA follows: TGTGCCTGGAGTGCCCCAGGGACTAATGAAAAACTGTTTTTT. Translation: CAWSAPGTNEKLFF.

The rearrangement joins TRBV20-1 to TRBJ2-5; D not resolved. This CDR3 is 11 amino acids long. Deletions cut 6 bases from V and 2 bases from J, with 7 bases between. The germline gives CDR1 DFQATT, CDR2 SNEGSKA (reference sequence). For the CDR3, the DNA is TGCAGTGCGCATGAACAAGAGACCCAGTACTTC. Translation gives CSAHEQETQYF.

The chain uses TRBV5-1 and TRBJ2-5, with 11 bases fitting TRBD2. Germline CDR1 reads SGHRS; CDR2 reads YFSETQ. The CDR3 has 15 amino acids. Trimming cost V 1 base and J 5 bases; bases outside gene matches: 4. CDR3 bases: TGCGCCAGCAGCTTGTCTAGCGGGAGGTGGGAGACCCAGTACTTC. Its translation is CASSLSSGRWETQYF.

CDR3 sequence: CASSLPPYRGTYTEAFF. As DNA, the CDR3 is TGTGCCAGCAGCCTGCCTCCCTATCGGGGGACGTACACTGAAGCTTTCTTT. This chain joins TRBV28 and TRBJ1-1; perhaps TRBD1 as D (5 bases). In germline, CDR1 is MDHEN, CDR2 SYDVKM. Trimming cost V 6 bases and J 3 bases, with 23 bases left between them. The CDR3 consists of 17 residues.

This chain joins TRBV6-6 and TRBJ2-5; 7 nucleotides match TRBD2. Germline V gene data show CDR1 as MNHNY and CDR2 as SVGAGI (reference sequence). V shed 0 bases, J shed 1 base, and the junction held 2 bases outside the gene matches. This CDR3 has 15 amino acids. The CDR3 spells CASSYSRGTQETQYF. CDR3 nucleotides: TGTGCCAGCAGTTACTCGCGGGGGACCCAAGAGACCCAGTACTTC.